Listed here are 10 T cell receptor beta chains from one sample, sequenced in a study of patients and donors after allogeneic stem cell transplantation. A single record per CDR3 protein comes from TCRdb applying MiXCR to the RT-PCR reads. The repertoire consists of some 87,000 distinct CDR3 sequences, with 45% to 50% occurring once and the leading ten covering 50% to 75%. The sample taken for sequencing was blood, either unsorted or a sorted T cell fraction (not recorded which). The receptors stem from a human donor who was either an allogeneic HSCT recipient or a stem cell or donor lymphocyte infusion donor (not recorded which). It is not recorded whose cells these are; they may come from a transplant donor.

CDR3 loop: CASSALSSGGLSLNNEQFF. CDR3 DNA: TGTGCCAGCAGTGCCCTCTCTAGCGGGGGCCTATCCCTTAACAATGAGCAGTTCTTC. The chain uses TRBV27 and TRBJ2-1; 10 nucleotides line up with TRBD2. The CDR3 has 19 residues. Germline lookup yields CDR1 MNHEY and CDR2 SMNVEV (reference sequence). V was clipped by 5 bases and J by 5 bases; unmatched bases: 18.

This clonotype was picked up a small number of times. The chain recombines TRBV4-3 with TRBJ1-5, with no clear D. V lost 0 bases and J lost 3, with 12 bases in between. Per germline, CDR1 LGHNA and CDR2 YSLEER. The CDR3 runs to 16 residues. The CDR3 loop reads CASSQESGSPNQPQHF. CDR3 DNA sequence: TGCGCCAGCAGCCAAGAATCCGGTTCCCCCAATCAGCCCCAGCATTTT.

The genes are TRBV18 and TRBJ1-5, with D maybe TRBD1 (5 bases). The CDR3 spans 16 residues. In germline, CDR1 is KGHSH, CDR2 LQKENI. The V end lost 3 bases, the J end lost 2 bases, and 14 bases lay between the germline ends. CDR3 region: CASSPLSVQGNQPQHF. The CDR3 DNA sequence: TGTGCCAGCTCACCCCTTTCTGTACAGGGCAATCAGCCCCAGCATTTT.

The V gene is TRBV11-2, the J gene TRBJ1-1; TRBD1 matches at 7 bases. V was clipped by 2 bases and J by 6 bases; unmatched bases: 6. Germline CDR1 and CDR2: SGHAT and FQNNGV. This CDR3 has 14 residues. The CDR3 spells CASSLNQGVPEAFF. The CDR3 DNA follows: TGTGCCAGCAGCTTAAACCAGGGGGTCCCTGAAGCTTTCTTT.

In the case of this clonotype: One end of the junction does not line up with germline, which may come from a read error. The rearrangement uses TRBV20-1 and TRBJ2-7; unclear D gene. From germline, CDR1 is DFQATT and CDR2 SNEGSKA (reference sequence). This CDR3 contains 12 residues. CDR3 DNA sequence: TGCAGTGCTAGAGATAACTCCGACGAGCAGTACTTC. This encodes CSARDNSDEQYF.

This clonotype occurred a few times. V usage is TRBV5-1 and J usage is TRBJ1-6; D is possibly TRBD1 (5 bases). The CDR3 covers 17 residues. Trimming removed 4 bases from V and 0 bases from J, with 14 bases in between. Germline assignment: CDR1 SGHRS and CDR2 YFSETQ. The CDR3 sequence: CASSRGYPLSYNSPLHF. CDR3 nucleotides: TGCGCCAGCAGCCGGGGCTACCCGCTCTCCTATAATTCACCCCTCCACTTT.

The rearrangement links TRBV6-5 to TRBJ2-7, with a tentative D call TRBD1 (6 bases). This CDR3 has 16 residues. CDR1 is MNHEY, CDR2 SVGAGI, per germline. V dropped 5 bases and J dropped 0 bases, with 17 bases sitting between them. CDR3 sequence reads: CASSPMDRRFSYEQYF. The DNA of the CDR3 is TGTGCCAGCAGTCCCATGGACAGAAGATTCTCCTACGAGCAGTACTTC.

This clonotype was counted only a few times. The V call is TRBV7-3, the J call TRBJ1-5, with 8 bases fitting TRBD1. The V segment lost 5 bases and the J segment 6 bases; nucleotides outside the gene matches: 3. Germline CDR1 SGHTA, CDR2 FQGTGA. This CDR3 comprises 13 residues. The CDR3 sequence is CASSQGAGQPQHF. The CDR3 nucleotides read TGTGCCAGCAGCCAGGGGGCGGGTCAGCCCCAGCATTTT. The full variable domain, its missing parts supplied by reference TRBV7-3 and TRBJ1-5, is GAGVSQTPSNKVTEKGKYVELRCDPISGHTALYWYRQSLGQGPEFLIYFQGTGAADDSGLPNDRFFAVRPEGSVSTLKIQRTERGDSAVYLCASSQGAGQPQHFGDGTRLSIL.

The CDR3, as DNA: TGCGCCAGCAGCTTGGATCTCGGGACAGGAGGACATGGCTACACCTTC. Its protein is CASSLDLGTGGHGYTF. The J gene is TRBJ1-2, the V gene TRBV5-1; 8 nucleotides align to TRBD1. The CDR3 is 16 residues long. Trimming cost V 0 bases and J 6 bases; bases outside gene matches: 10. The V gene's germline CDR1 is SGHRS and CDR2 YFSETQ.

The V call is TRBV15, the J call TRBJ2-4, with D hard to call. The V gene's germline CDR1 is LNHNV and CDR2 YYDKDF (reference sequence). The CDR3 totals 14 residues. Deletions cut 1 base from V and 3 bases from J, with 7 bases between. The CDR3 coding sequence is TGTGCCACCAGCAGAGTCTACGGCAAAAACATTCAGTACTTC. Translation gives CATSRVYGKNIQYF. The full variable domain, with the rest looked up from reference TRBV15 and TRBJ2-4, is DAMVIQNPRYQVTQFGKPVTLSCSQTLNHNVMYWYQQKSSQAPKLLFHYYDKDFNNEADTPDNFQSRRPNTSFCFLDIRSPGLGDTAMYLCATSRVYGKNIQYFGAGTRLSVL.